Given below is one TCR beta chain in context. Its specificity is not known. The sample originates from a study of early T cells in non-severe SARS-CoV-2 infection. Points from the study as a whole: There was a bias toward anti-spike CD8 responses in VDJdb matching, which missed private and CD4 specificities.

The CDR3 is 14 amino acids. CDR1 and CDR2 from the germline V gene are SGHTS and YDEGEE. V was cut by 4 bases and J by 1 base, with 11 bases left in between. Separate cDNA molecules each had unique molecular identifiers attached to them. Via MiXCR, TCRdb re-called the 5' RACE reads, giving one row per CDR3 protein. The sample records tens of thousands of distinct CDR3 sequences, roughly 13% being singletons. The material sequenced was whole blood. The chain employs TRBV5-8 and TRBJ1-2; no clear D. The TCR comes from an adult who was a healthcare worker with PCR-confirmed SARS-CoV-2 infection or an uninfected control (not recorded which). In nucleotides, the CDR3 is TGTGCCAGCAGCCATACAGAGCGTAACTATGGCTACACCTTC. Its protein is CASSHTERNYGYTF.